One sample yielded the 27 T cell receptor beta chains listed below, sequenced in a study of blood T cell repertoires in COVID-19. The repertoire was sequenced with immunoSEQ multiplex PCR; TCRdb's copy has only in-frame clones and lacks some. This repertoire shows roughly 300,000 clones, 88% found once; its top ten account for about 8.6%. The sequenced material came from peripheral blood. The source of these receptors is a man aged 18 to 29 with active or convalescent COVID-19.

This CDR3 reads CASSLGQGLGETQYF. The CDR3 DNA reads TGTGCCAGCAGCTTAGGGCAGGGGTTGGGAGAGACCCAGTACTTC. The rearrangement uses TRBV7-2 and TRBJ2-5; possible D gene TRBD1, 6 bases. This CDR3 is 15 amino acids long. V shed 1 base and J shed 4 bases, with 13 bases lying between them. Germline V gene lookup returns CDR1 SGHTA and CDR2 FQGNSA. The full variable domain, rest sourced from reference TRBV7-2 and TRBJ2-5, is GAGVSQSPSNKVTEKGKDVELRCDPISGHTALYWYRQSLGQGLEFLIYFQGNSAPDKSGLPSDRFSAERTGGSVSTLTIQRTQQEDSAVYLCASSLGQGLGETQYFGPGTRLLVL.

The chain joins TRBV13 to TRBJ1-3, with TRBD1 identical over 7 bases. The CDR3 runs 15 residues. The J segment lost 2 bases and the V segment lost 0 bases, leaving 1 base of the junction unmatched. Germline values: CDR1 PRHDT, CDR2 FYEKMQ (reference sequence). CDR3 DNA sequence: TGTGCCAGCAGCTTAGGACAGGGGACTGGAAACACCATATATTTT. This translates into CASSLGQGTGNTIYF. The full variable domain, in which reference TRBV13 and TRBJ1-3 provide the parts outside the CDR3, is AAGVIQSPRHLIKEKRETATLKCYPIPRHDTVYWYQQGPGQDPQFLISFYEKMQSDKGSIPDRFSAQQFSDYHSELNMSSLELGDSALYFCASSLGQGTGNTIYFGEGSWLTVV.

The chain has TRBV4-1 and TRBJ1-2; D ambiguous. The V gene's germline CDR1 is MGHRA and CDR2 YSYEKL. The CDR3 length is 12 residues. V gave up 7 bases and J gave up 5 bases, with 11 bases separating them. In DNA form, the CDR3 reads TGCGCCAGCATAGATTCAAAGTATGGCTACACCTTC. Protein: CASIDSKYGYTF.

This clone was seen just once. The V gene is TRBV4-3, the J gene TRBJ2-5, with TRBD1 matching 7 bases. J was trimmed by 5 bases and V by 0 bases; bases with no gene match: 12. The CDR3 length is 17 residues. Germline V gene data show CDR1 as LGHNA and CDR2 as YSLEER. The CDR3 DNA is TGCGCCAGCAGCCAAGAATGGCTGGGACAGTTGGGGGAGACCCAGTACTTC. Its protein product is CASSQEWLGQLGETQYF.

The chain couples TRBV5-1 to TRBJ2-2; D unclear. Germline values: CDR1 SGHRS, CDR2 YFSETQ. This CDR3 is built from 13 residues. The V and J ends lost 0 bases and 6 bases respectively, with 6 bases between them. The chain's CDR3 is CASSLVQAGELFF. CDR3 sequence (DNA): TGCGCCAGCAGCTTGGTGCAGGCCGGGGAGCTGTTTTTT.

The rearrangement links TRBV11-3 to TRBJ2-7; D is perhaps TRBD2 (5 bases). Trimming shortened V by 0 bases and J by 3 bases, and 6 bases separated the two germline ends. The germline CDR1 and CDR2 sequences are SGHNT and YENEEA. This CDR3 comprises 13 residues. The CDR3 reads CASSLDRDYEQYF. CDR3 coding DNA: TGTGCCAGCAGCTTAGATCGGGACTACGAGCAGTACTTC.

This clone has only one observation. A much larger clone is a single base away; this may be a read error. Distinct nucleotide sequences in the sample also encode this CDR3. This chain joins TRBV12-3 or TRBV12-4 and TRBJ2-5; D remains unclear. Trimming pared 9 bases from V and 5 bases from J, leaving 13 bases between. The CDR3 totals 12 residues. As DNA, the CDR3 is TGTGCCAGTAGTCTGACTTCGGAGACCCAGTACTTC. This translates into CASSLTSETQYF.

The chain joins TRBV10-3 to TRBJ2-3; possible D gene TRBD1, 6 bases. This CDR3 has 15 amino acids. Trimming removed 6 bases from V and 2 bases from J, with 15 bases in between. CDR1 ENHRY and CDR2 SYGVKD come from the germline V gene. CDR3 sequence reads: CAISGTTSNTDTQYF. Here the CDR3 DNA reads TGTGCCATCAGCGGGACAACTTCCAACACAGATACGCAGTATTTT.

The V gene is TRBV7-9, the J gene TRBJ1-4; possible D gene TRBD1, 6 bases. Germline V gives CDR1 SEHNR, CDR2 FQNEAQ (reference sequence). The germline V and J ends were trimmed by 3 bases and 6 bases, with 14 bases remaining between them. The CDR3 runs 15 residues. The CDR3 DNA reads as TGTGCCAGCAGCTTCGCCCAGGGGTTTGATGAAAAACTGTTTTTT. Translation: CASSFAQGFDEKLFF.

J is TRBJ1-2 and V is TRBV12-3 or TRBV12-4; D not certain. The CDR3 runs 13 residues. The V and J ends lost 3 bases and 9 bases respectively, with 14 bases between them. The CDR3 sequence is CASSFVAAERYTF. CDR3 in DNA: TGTGCCAGCAGTTTCGTGGCGGCCGAGCGCTACACCTTC.

This clone appeared once. The rearrangement links TRBV29-1 to TRBJ2-1; TRBD2 agrees at 14 bases. CDR3 length: 15 amino acids. Losses at the gene ends were 7 bases for V and 10 bases for J; bases not matched to a gene: 12. The germline gives CDR1 SQVTM, CDR2 ANQGSEA. DNA for the CDR3: TGCAGCGGCAAACTCGGGACTAGCGGGGGTGGGGAGCAGTTCTTC. It translates to CSGKLGTSGGGEQFF.

The V and J genes are TRBV13 and TRBJ2-1, with D maybe TRBD1 (7 bases). The V and J ends lost 3 bases and 1 base respectively, with 13 bases between them. The germline CDR1 and CDR2 sequences are PRHDT and FYEKMQ (reference sequence). The CDR3 runs to 16 residues. The CDR3 reads CASSLEGTVSYNEQFF. As DNA, the CDR3 is TGTGCCAGCAGCTTGGAGGGGACAGTTTCCTACAATGAGCAGTTCTTC.

This chain connects TRBV7-3 to TRBJ1-2; 10 nucleotides match TRBD1. J was trimmed by 8 bases and V by 6 bases; bases with no gene match: 12. The CDR3 is made up of 15 amino acids. Germline-derived CDR1 and CDR2 are SGHTA and FQGTGA. As DNA, the CDR3 is TGTGCCAGCAGTAGGTCCCCTGGGACAGGGGAAGGCTACACCTTC. Encoded protein: CASSRSPGTGEGYTF.

J is TRBJ2-7 and V is TRBV11-3, with D possibly matching TRBD1 (5 bases). This CDR3 has 14 residues. Germline lookup yields CDR1 SGHNT and CDR2 YENEEA. V lost 5 bases and J lost 7, with 18 bases in between. Written as DNA, the CDR3 is TGTGCCAGCAGCCCTCCAGGGTCGGTAGGGGAGCAGTACTTC. Its protein is CASSPPGSVGEQYF.

The chain recombines TRBV9 with TRBJ1-2; 9 positions agree with TRBD1. Germline V gene data show CDR1 as SGDLS and CDR2 as YYNGEE. The CDR3 consists of 14 residues. The ends lost 3 bases at V and 4 bases at J; junction bases unmatched: 4. The CDR3 nucleotides are TGTGCCAGCAGCGGGAGGACAGGGGTCTATGGCTACACCTTC. Its protein is CASSGRTGVYGYTF.

The chain couples TRBV3-1 (or the pseudogene TRBV3-2) to TRBJ2-7; D perhaps matches TRBD2 (6 bases). The CDR3 is made up of 15 amino acids. V lost 1 base and J lost 1, with 11 bases in between. Germline V gene lookup returns CDR1 LGHDT and CDR2 YNNKEL (reference sequence). This CDR3 is CASSQGGDPSYEQYF. Here the CDR3 DNA reads TGTGCCAGCAGCCAAGGGGGGGACCCGTCCTACGAGCAGTACTTC.

The J gene is TRBJ2-3, the V gene TRBV4-3; 10 nucleotides agree with TRBD1. Trimming at V came to 0 bases and at J to 3 bases, leaving 6 bases not matched to a gene. The germline CDR1 and CDR2 sequences are LGHNA and YSLEER. The length of the CDR3 is 17 residues. For the CDR3, the DNA is TGCGCCAGCAGCCAAGAGTGGGGGACAGGGGTGACAGATACGCAGTATTTT. Translation gives CASSQEWGTGVTDTQYF.

The V and J genes are TRBV19 and TRBJ1-2, with TRBD1 matching 8 bases. CDR1 LNHDA and CDR2 SQIVND come from the germline V gene (reference sequence). V was pared by 7 bases and J by 1 base, with 14 bases of the junction left unmatched. CDR3 length: 17 amino acids. The CDR3 region has the DNA TGTGCCAGTACCTGGTCCGGGACAGGTGTTTTTAACTATGGCTACACCTTC. The encoded protein is CASTWSGTGVFNYGYTF.

The rearrangement links TRBV6-4 to TRBJ2-3, with 10 bases aligning to TRBD2. The V and J ends lost 6 bases and 1 base, in that order; junction bases with no gene match: 4. The CDR3 loop spans 15 amino acids. Germline CDR1 and CDR2: MRHNA and SNTAGT. CDR3 bases: TGTGCCAGCAGCCTGCTAGCGGGGGGCACAGATACGCAGTATTTT. Amino acids: CASSLLAGGTDTQYF.

The gene calls are TRBV7-6 and TRBJ2-7; TRBD2 is a possible D gene (6 bases). V dropped 0 bases and J dropped 2 bases, with 17 bases sitting between them. Germline CDR1 SGHVS, CDR2 FNYEAQ. The CDR3 has 17 amino acids. CDR3 in amino acids: CASSLAMAGGMPYEQYF. For the CDR3, the DNA is TGTGCCAGCAGCTTAGCGATGGCGGGCGGGATGCCCTACGAGCAGTACTTC.

The chain is built from TRBV2 and TRBJ1-2; 7 bases fit TRBD1. The CDR3 length is 15 residues. CDR1 SNHLY and CDR2 FYNNEI come from the germline V gene. V shed 5 bases and J 1 base; nucleotides not matched to a gene: 7. The CDR3 protein is CASSPGGVLNYGYTF. The DNA for the CDR3 is TGTGCCAGCAGTCCAGGGGGAGTACTTAACTATGGCTACACCTTC.

The sample holds many counts of this clone. The chain employs TRBV3-1 (or the pseudogene TRBV3-2) and TRBJ1-3, with D tentatively TRBD1 (5 bases). This CDR3 region has 17 residues. V lost 4 bases to trimming and J lost 0 bases, with 16 bases between them. Germline CDR1 reads LGHDT; CDR2 reads YNNKEL (reference sequence). The CDR3: CASSRVGLQSSGNTIYF. Here the CDR3 DNA reads TGTGCCAGCAGCCGGGTGGGACTTCAGAGCTCTGGAAACACCATATATTTT.

This clone has a single count. This chain links TRBV12-3 or TRBV12-4 with TRBJ1-5; D remains ambiguous. V was pared by 1 base and J by 4 bases, with 5 bases between. The CDR3 loop spans 13 amino acids. The CDR3 DNA reads TGTGCCAGCAGTTTAGACACGAATCAGCCCCAGCATTTT. Translating gives CASSLDTNQPQHF.

The V gene is TRBV13, the J gene TRBJ1-1; D not resolved. CDR3 length equals 15 residues. The V end was cut by 5 bases, the J end by 1 base, with 14 bases between. The germline V gene has CDR1 PRHDT and CDR2 FYEKMQ (reference sequence). CDR3 DNA sequence: TGTGCCAGCAGCCCGAGGACTGATGAGAACACTGAAGCTTTCTTT. Residues: CASSPRTDENTEAFF.

The rearrangement joins TRBV6-5 to TRBJ1-1, with 9 bases that match TRBD1. Germline trimming cut 6 bases from V and 5 bases from J; bases unmatched to any gene: 7. There are 14 residues in the CDR3. CDR1 is MNHEY, CDR2 SVGAGI, per germline. The CDR3 region is CASRGQGKITEAFF. The DNA of the CDR3 is TGTGCCAGCAGAGGACAGGGGAAGATTACTGAAGCTTTCTTT.

The gene calls are TRBV18 and TRBJ1-6; D not resolved. The V end was cut by 3 bases, the J end by 8 bases, with 8 bases between. This CDR3 contains 13 residues. Germline CDR1 is KGHSH and CDR2 is LQKENI. CDR3 in amino acids: CASSPGKDSPLHF. CDR3 DNA: TGTGCCAGCTCACCCGGGAAGGATTCACCCCTCCACTTT. The variable domain in full, completed from reference TRBV18 and TRBJ1-6, reads NAGVMQNPRHLVRRRGQEARLRCSPMKGHSHVYWYRQLPEEGLKFMVYLQKENIIDESGMPKERFSAEFPKEGPSILRIQQVVRGDSAAYFCASSPGKDSPLHFGNGTRLTVT.

The chain carries TRBV4-1 and TRBJ1-2; maybe TRBD1 (6 bases). CDR1 is MGHRA, CDR2 YSYEKL, per germline. V lost 5 bases to trimming and J lost 2 bases, with 9 bases between them. The CDR3 sequence is 13 residues long. The CDR3 is CASSFDRNYGYTF. CDR3 in DNA: TGCGCCAGCAGCTTTGACAGGAACTATGGCTACACCTTC.